The clone carrying this TCR beta chain came up many times. The antigen is unknown. Without the conserved terminal phenylalanine or tryptophan, this CDR3 likely stems from a read error. TCRdb used MiXCR to reprocess the 5' RACE reads, holding one entry per CDR3 protein. In the table there are about 250,000 distinct CDR3 sequences, 8% to 11% of which are singletons. The sample comes from a study of CD8 T cells in ankylosing spondylitis. Study-wide points: The authors reported significant enrichment of disease-linked clones in matched ankylosing spondylitis synovial fluid.

The V gene's germline CDR1 is DFQATT and CDR2 SNEGSKA (reference sequence). Deletions cut 6 bases from V and 8 bases from J, with 14 bases between. The CDR3 contains 12 residues. The clonotype was recovered from a male donor with ankylosing spondylitis or in good health (not recorded which). This rearrangement joins TRBV20-1 to TRBJ1-3; maybe TRBD1 (6 bases). The material sequenced was blood, either unsorted or a sorted T cell fraction (not recorded which). The CDR3, as DNA: TGCAGTGCCTTGGACAGCCGGGACACCATATATATT. Its protein product is CSALDSRDTIYI.